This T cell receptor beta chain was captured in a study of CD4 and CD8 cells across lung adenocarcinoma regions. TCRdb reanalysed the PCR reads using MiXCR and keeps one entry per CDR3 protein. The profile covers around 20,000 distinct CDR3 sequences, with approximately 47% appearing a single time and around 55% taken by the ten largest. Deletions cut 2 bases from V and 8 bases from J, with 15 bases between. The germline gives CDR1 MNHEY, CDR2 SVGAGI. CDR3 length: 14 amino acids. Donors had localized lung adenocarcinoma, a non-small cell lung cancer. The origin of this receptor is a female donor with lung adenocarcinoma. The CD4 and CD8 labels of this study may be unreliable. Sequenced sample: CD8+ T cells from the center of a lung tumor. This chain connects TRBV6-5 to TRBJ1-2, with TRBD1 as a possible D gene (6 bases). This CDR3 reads CASSYMTGRGGYTF. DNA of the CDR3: TGTGCCAGCAGTTACATGACAGGTCGTGGGGGCTACACCTTC.